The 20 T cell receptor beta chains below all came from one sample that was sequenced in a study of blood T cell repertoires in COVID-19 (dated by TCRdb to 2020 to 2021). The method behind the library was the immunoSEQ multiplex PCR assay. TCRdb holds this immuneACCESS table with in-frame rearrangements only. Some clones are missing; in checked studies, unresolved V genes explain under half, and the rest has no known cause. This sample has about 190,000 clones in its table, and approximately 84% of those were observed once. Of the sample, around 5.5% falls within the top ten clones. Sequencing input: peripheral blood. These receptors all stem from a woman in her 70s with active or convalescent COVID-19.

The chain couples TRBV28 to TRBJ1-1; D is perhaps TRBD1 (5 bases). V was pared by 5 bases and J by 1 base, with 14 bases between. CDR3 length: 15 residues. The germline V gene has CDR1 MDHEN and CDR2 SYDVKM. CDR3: CASSLPGTTNTEAFF. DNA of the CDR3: TGTGCCAGCAGTCTCCCCGGGACTACGAACACTGAAGCTTTCTTT.

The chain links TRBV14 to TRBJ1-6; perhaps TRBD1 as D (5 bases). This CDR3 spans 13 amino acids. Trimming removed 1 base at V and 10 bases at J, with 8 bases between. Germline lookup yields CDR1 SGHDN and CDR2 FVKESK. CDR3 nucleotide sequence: TGTGCCAGCAGCCAAGTGGGGGGATCACCCCTCCACTTT. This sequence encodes CASSQVGGSPLHF.

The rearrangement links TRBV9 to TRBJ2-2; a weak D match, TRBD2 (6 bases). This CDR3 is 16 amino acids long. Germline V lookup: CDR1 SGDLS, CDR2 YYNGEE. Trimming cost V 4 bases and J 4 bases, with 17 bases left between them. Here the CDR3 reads CASSPFSGRVTGELFF. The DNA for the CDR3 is TGTGCCAGCAGCCCTTTTAGCGGAAGAGTCACCGGGGAGCTGTTTTTT.

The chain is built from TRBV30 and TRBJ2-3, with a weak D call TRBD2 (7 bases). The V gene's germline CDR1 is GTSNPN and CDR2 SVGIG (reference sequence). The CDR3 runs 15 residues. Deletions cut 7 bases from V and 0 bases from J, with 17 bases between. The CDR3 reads CAFGGGSGSTDTQYF. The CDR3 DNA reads TGTGCCTTTGGGGGGGGCAGCGGGAGCACAGATACGCAGTATTTT.

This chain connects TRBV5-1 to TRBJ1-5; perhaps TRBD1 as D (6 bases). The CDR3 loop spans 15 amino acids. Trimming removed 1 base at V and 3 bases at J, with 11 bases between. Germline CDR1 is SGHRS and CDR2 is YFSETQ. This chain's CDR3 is CASSLRGADNQPQHF. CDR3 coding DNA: TGCGCCAGCAGCTTGCGGGGGGCGGACAATCAGCCCCAGCATTTT.

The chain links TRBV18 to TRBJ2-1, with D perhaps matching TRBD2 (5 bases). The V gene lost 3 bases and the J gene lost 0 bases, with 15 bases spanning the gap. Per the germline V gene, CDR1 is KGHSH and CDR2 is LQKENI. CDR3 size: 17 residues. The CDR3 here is CASSPTLAPSSYNEQFF. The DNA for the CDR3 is TGTGCCAGCTCACCCACCCTAGCACCGAGCTCCTACAATGAGCAGTTCTTC.

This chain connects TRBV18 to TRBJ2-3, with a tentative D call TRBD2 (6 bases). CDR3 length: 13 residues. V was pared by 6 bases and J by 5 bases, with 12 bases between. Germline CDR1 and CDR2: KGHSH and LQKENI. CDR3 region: CASSPGVGDTQYF. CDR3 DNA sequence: TGTGCCAGCTCCCCGGGAGTAGGAGATACGCAGTATTTT.

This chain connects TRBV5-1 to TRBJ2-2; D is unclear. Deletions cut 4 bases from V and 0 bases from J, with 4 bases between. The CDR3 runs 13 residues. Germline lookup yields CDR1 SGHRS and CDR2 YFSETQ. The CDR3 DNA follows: TGCGCCAGCAGCCCTGCGAACACCGGGGAGCTGTTTTTT. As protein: CASSPANTGELFF.

The CDR3 here is CSARMVGTYTF. The DNA for the CDR3 is TGCAGTGCTAGGATGGTGGGCACCTACACCTTC. The chain couples TRBV20-1 to TRBJ1-2; no reliable D call. Germline CDR1 reads DFQATT; CDR2 reads SNEGSKA (reference sequence). This CDR3 is built from 11 residues. V shed 3 bases and J shed 10 bases, with 12 bases lying between them.

The CDR3 reads CATSDFRPGQYNEQFF. The CDR3 nucleotides read TGTGCCACCAGTGATTTCAGGCCGGGACAGTACAATGAGCAGTTCTTC. This chain links TRBV24-1 with TRBJ2-1; TRBD1 matches 7 bases. The germline gives CDR1 KGHDR, CDR2 SFDVKD. This CDR3 is built from 16 residues. Unmatched junction bases numbered 6, after V lost 1 base and J lost 4 bases.

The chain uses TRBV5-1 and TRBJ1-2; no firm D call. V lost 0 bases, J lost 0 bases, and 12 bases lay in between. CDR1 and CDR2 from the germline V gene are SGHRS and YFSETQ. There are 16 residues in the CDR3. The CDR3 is CASSLVAGTPNYGYTF. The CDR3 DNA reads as TGCGCCAGCAGCTTGGTGGCAGGAACTCCTAACTATGGCTACACCTTC.

The CDR3 sequence: CASSRDYPNTGELFF. In DNA form, the CDR3 reads TGTGCCAGTAGCCGGGACTACCCGAACACCGGGGAGCTGTTTTTT. The chain is built from TRBV19 and TRBJ2-2, with TRBD2 matching over 7 bases. V trimming: 6 bases; J trimming: 0 bases; junction bases outside the gene matches: 4. CDR3 length: 15 amino acids. CDR1 and CDR2 (germline): LNHDA, SQIVND (reference sequence).

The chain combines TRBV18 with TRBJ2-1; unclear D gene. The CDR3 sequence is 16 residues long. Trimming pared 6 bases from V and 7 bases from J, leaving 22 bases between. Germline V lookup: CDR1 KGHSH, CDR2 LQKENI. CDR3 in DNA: TGTGCCAGCTCCCGCCCATTAGACTCGACGGGTAATGAGCAGTTCTTC. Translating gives CASSRPLDSTGNEQFF.

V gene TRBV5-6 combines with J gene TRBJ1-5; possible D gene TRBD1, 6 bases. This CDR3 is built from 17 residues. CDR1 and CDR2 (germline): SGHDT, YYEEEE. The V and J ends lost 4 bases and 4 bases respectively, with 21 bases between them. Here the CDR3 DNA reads TGTGCCAGCAGCCCAGGCTCGGGAGGGGGACGGAATCAGCCCCAGCATTTT. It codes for CASSPGSGGGRNQPQHF.

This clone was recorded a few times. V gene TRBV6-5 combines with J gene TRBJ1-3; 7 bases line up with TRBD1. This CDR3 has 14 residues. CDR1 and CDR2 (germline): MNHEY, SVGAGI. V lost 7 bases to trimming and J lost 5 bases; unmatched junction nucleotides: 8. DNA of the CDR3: TGTGCCAGCACCCGGGACAGTTCCAGAAACACCATATATTTT. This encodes CASTRDSSRNTIYF.

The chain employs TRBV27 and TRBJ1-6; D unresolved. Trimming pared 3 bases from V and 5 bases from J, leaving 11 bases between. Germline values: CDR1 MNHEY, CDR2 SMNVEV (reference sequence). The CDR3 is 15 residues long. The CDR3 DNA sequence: TGTGCCAGCAGTTTGTGGGCCGAGAATAATTCACCCCTCCACTTT. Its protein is CASSLWAENNSPLHF.

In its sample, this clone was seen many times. CDR3 sequence (DNA): TGTGCCAGCTCATATCAAACCGGGAAGATATACAATGAGCAGTTCTTC. Protein product: CASSYQTGKIYNEQFF. This chain links TRBV18 with TRBJ2-1; weak D call: TRBD2 (5 bases). Germline lookup yields CDR1 KGHSH and CDR2 LQKENI. V lost 5 bases and J 4 bases, leaving 18 bases between the germline ends. There are 16 residues in the CDR3.

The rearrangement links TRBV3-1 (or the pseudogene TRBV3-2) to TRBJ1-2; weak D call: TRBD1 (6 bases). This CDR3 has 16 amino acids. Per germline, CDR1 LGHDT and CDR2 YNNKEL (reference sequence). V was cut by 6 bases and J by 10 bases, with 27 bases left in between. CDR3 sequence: CASSPRGQGINSVYTF. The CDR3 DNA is TGTGCCAGCAGTCCCCGCGGGCAGGGGATTAATTCTGTCTACACCTTC.

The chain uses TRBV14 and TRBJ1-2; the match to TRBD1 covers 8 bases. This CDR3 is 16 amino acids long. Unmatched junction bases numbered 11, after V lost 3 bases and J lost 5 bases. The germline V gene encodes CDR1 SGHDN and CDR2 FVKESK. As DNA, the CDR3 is TGTGCCAGCAGCCACGCCGCAGGGGGCGCGGGGTATGGCTACACCTTC. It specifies CASSHAAGGAGYGYTF.

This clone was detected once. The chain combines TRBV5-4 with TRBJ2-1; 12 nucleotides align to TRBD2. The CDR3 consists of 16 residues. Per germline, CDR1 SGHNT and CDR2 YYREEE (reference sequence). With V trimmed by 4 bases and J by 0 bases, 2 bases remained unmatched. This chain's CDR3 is CASSETSGSSYNEQFF. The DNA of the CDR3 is TGTGCCAGCAGCGAGACTAGCGGGAGCTCCTACAATGAGCAGTTCTTC. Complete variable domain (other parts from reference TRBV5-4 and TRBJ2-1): ETGVTQSPTHLIKTRGQQVTLRCSSQSGHNTVSWYQQALGQGPQFIFQYYREEENGRGNFPPRFSGLQFPNYSSELNVNALELDDSALYLCASSETSGSSYNEQFFGPGTRLTVL.